A single sample gave rise to the 7 T cell receptor beta chains below, sequenced in a study of OX40 agonist ivuxolimab in advanced cancers. Sequencing used immunoSEQ multiplex PCR; TCRdb keeps in-frame clones, though not all of them. The sample includes 70,000 to 95,000 clones, 70% to 90% of them seen just once. The sequencing here drew on CD4+ or CD8+ T cells sorted from blood, taken in a trial of the OX40 agonist ivuxolimab. These receptors originate from an adult with an advanced solid tumor such as melanoma, head and neck, liver or kidney cancer.

This chain uses TRBV4-1 with TRBJ2-4; D is ambiguous. From germline, CDR1 is MGHRA and CDR2 YSYEKL. This CDR3 spans 15 amino acids. Trimming cost V 2 bases and J 0 bases, with 8 bases left between them. CDR3 loop: CASSQTAVAKNIQYF. The DNA of the CDR3 is TGCGCCAGCAGCCAAACAGCAGTAGCCAAAAACATTCAGTACTTC.

V is TRBV5-1 and J is TRBJ2-5; D not resolved. The DNA end lines up better with TRBJ2-7; the J call may be wrong. Germline CDR1 SGHRS, CDR2 YFSETQ. This CDR3 region has 12 residues. The CDR3 loop is CASSSSPYEQYF. The CDR3 region has the DNA TGCGCCAGCAGCTCCTCACCCTACGAGCAGTACTTC.

The rearrangement joins TRBV7-9 to TRBJ2-1, with D uncertain. Germline V gene sequence: CDR1 SEHNR, CDR2 FQNEAQ (reference sequence). This CDR3 has 12 amino acids. V was clipped by 3 bases and J by 5 bases, with 5 bases between them. The CDR3 DNA reads as TGTGCCAGCAGCTTGCAAGACAATGAGCAGTTCTTC. This translates into CASSLQDNEQFF.

V gene TRBV30 combines with J gene TRBJ2-1; no firm D call. The germline V gene has CDR1 GTSNPN and CDR2 SVGIG (reference sequence). CDR3 length equals 12 residues. V shed 6 bases and J shed 15 bases, with 21 bases lying between them. CDR3 region: CACSSGSIYRFF. The CDR3 DNA reads as TGTGCCTGCTCTTCCGGGTCAATATATCGGTTCTTC.

The CDR3 region has the DNA TGTGCCAGTAGGCCCCAGGGGTCCGCGGCGGAGACCCAGTACTTC. Its translation is CASRPQGSAAETQYF. The chain is built from TRBV19 and TRBJ2-5; D possibly corresponds to TRBD1 (6 bases). The V end was cut by 6 bases, the J end by 5 bases, with 19 bases between. The CDR3 is 15 residues long. Looked up from germline, CDR1 is LNHDA and CDR2 is SQIVND (reference sequence). Looking up the rest from reference TRBV19 and TRBJ2-5 gives the full variable domain: DGGITQSPKYLFRKEGQNVTLSCEQNLNHDAMYWYRQDPGQGLRLIYYSQIVNDFQKGDIAEGYSVSREKKESFPLTVTSAQKNPTAFYLCASRPQGSAAETQYFGPGTRLLVL.

The rearrangement uses TRBV7-9 and TRBJ1-1, with 7 bases identical to TRBD1. Germline lookup yields CDR1 SEHNR and CDR2 FQNEAQ (reference sequence). This CDR3 contains 14 residues. V trimming: 5 bases; J trimming: 3 bases; junction bases outside the gene matches: 6. CDR3 in DNA: TGTGCCAGCAGCAAAGGGGGCGCGGACACTGAAGCTTTCTTT. Protein: CASSKGGADTEAFF.

The chain carries TRBV4-1 and TRBJ1-2, with D perhaps TRBD1 (6 bases). Trimming stripped 1 base from V and 4 bases from J, with 10 bases between. Germline V gene sequence: CDR1 MGHRA, CDR2 YSYEKL. The CDR3 consists of 14 residues. The CDR3 region has the DNA TGCGCCAGCAGCCAAGCCGGGACATTCTATGGCTACACCTTC. Amino acid sequence: CASSQAGTFYGYTF.